The 22 T cell receptor beta chains reported below all come from one sample, sequenced in a study of shared clonotypes between healthy human individuals. Assay used: immunoSEQ multiplex PCR; TCRdb lists only in-frame clones, some missing. Of some 2.1 million clones listed, roughly 93% are singletons. CD8 cells classed as naive were CD45RO-negative and positively selected for CCR7, excluding terminally differentiated effector memory CD45RA+ cells. The material sequenced was naive CD8+ T cells from PBMCs. These receptors originate from a man between 18 and 35 years old in good health. Some clones in this sample may be carry-over from other donors' samples.

The rearrangement joins TRBV28 to TRBJ2-1; TRBD2 agrees at 8 bases. CDR1 is MDHEN, CDR2 SYDVKM, per germline. The junction had 8 bases not matched to a gene; V was cut back by 4 bases and J by 0 bases. The CDR3 totals 17 residues. The CDR3 coding sequence is TGTGCCAGCAGTTATGGCACTAGCGGACGCTCCTACAATGAGCAGTTCTTC. Translating it yields CASSYGTSGRSYNEQFF.

CDR3 sequence: CASSYRTSTYEQYF. Here the CDR3 DNA reads TGTGCCAGTAGCTACCGGACATCGACCTACGAGCAGTACTTC. The rearrangement joins TRBV19 to TRBJ2-7, with D tentatively TRBD1 (5 bases). Trimming stripped 6 bases from V and 2 bases from J, with 14 bases between. Germline loops: CDR1 LNHDA, CDR2 SQIVND (reference sequence). The CDR3 has 14 residues.

The rearrangement links TRBV19 to TRBJ2-1, with 7 bases fitting TRBD1. Germline values: CDR1 LNHDA, CDR2 SQIVND (reference sequence). With V trimmed by 5 bases and J by 5 bases, 3 bases remained unmatched. This CDR3 is 13 amino acids long. The CDR3 spells CASSPGQHNEQFF. As DNA, the CDR3 is TGTGCCAGTAGTCCGGGACAGCACAATGAGCAGTTCTTC. Full variable domain (missing parts from reference TRBV19 and TRBJ2-1): DGGITQSPKYLFRKEGQNVTLSCEQNLNHDAMYWYRQDPGQGLRLIYYSQIVNDFQKGDIAEGYSVSREKKESFPLTVTSAQKNPTAFYLCASSPGQHNEQFFGPGTRLTVL.

The chain couples TRBV9 to TRBJ2-7; the D gene is possibly TRBD2 (6 bases). The length of the CDR3 is 15 residues. V lost 4 bases and J lost 3, with 17 bases in between. Germline V gives CDR1 SGDLS, CDR2 YYNGEE. The CDR3 reads CASSLGFPGDYEQYF. The CDR3 DNA reads as TGTGCCAGCAGCCTAGGTTTTCCGGGGGACTACGAGCAGTACTTC.

The chain couples TRBV6-5 to TRBJ1-1, with a tentative D call TRBD1 (6 bases). Germline values: CDR1 MNHEY, CDR2 SVGAGI. Deletions cut 4 bases from V and 6 bases from J, with 18 bases between. The CDR3 sequence is 15 residues long. CDR3 coding DNA: TGTGCCAGCAGTTCATACACAGGCCCAGGGGCTGAAGCTTTCTTT. The encoded protein is CASSSYTGPGAEAFF.

Remarks on this clone: Other nucleotide sequences in the sample specify the same CDR3. The rearrangement links TRBV2 to TRBJ2-7; 10 bases fit TRBD2. Trimming at V came to 1 base and at J to 4 bases, leaving 4 bases not matched to a gene. The CDR3 length is 15 residues. Germline V gene lookup returns CDR1 SNHLY and CDR2 FYNNEI. The CDR3 region has the DNA TGTGCCAGCAGTGAAGGACTAGCGGGTTCATACGAGCAGTACTTC. It is translated as CASSEGLAGSYEQYF.

The rearrangement uses TRBV5-6 and TRBJ2-1, with D maybe TRBD2 (5 bases). Germline V gene sequence: CDR1 SGHDT, CDR2 YYEEEE. The ends were cut back, 3 bases at V and 10 bases at J, with 17 bases in the middle. CDR3 length equals 14 residues. This chain's CDR3 is CASSSPLEGEEQFF. The CDR3 DNA follows: TGTGCCAGCAGCTCCCCACTAGAGGGAGAAGAGCAGTTCTTC.

The chain combines TRBV14 with TRBJ2-1, with no clear D. In germline, CDR1 is SGHDN, CDR2 FVKESK. The CDR3 spans 13 residues. V gave up 0 bases and J gave up 8 bases, with 8 bases separating them. The CDR3 sequence is CASSQEYEHEQFF. DNA of the CDR3: TGTGCCAGCAGCCAAGAATATGAGCATGAGCAGTTCTTC.

The rearrangement joins TRBV5-5 to TRBJ1-4, with D possibly being TRBD1 (5 bases). Germline CDR1 is SGHKS and CDR2 is YYEKEE (reference sequence). V was clipped by 2 bases and J by 14 bases, with 10 bases between them. The CDR3 extends over 11 amino acids. The CDR3 DNA reads TGTGCCAGCAGCTTTCAGGGTGTCCTGTTTTTT. It specifies CASSFQGVLFF. Full variable domain (remainder filled in from reference TRBV5-5 and TRBJ1-4): DAGVTQSPTHLIKTRGQQVTLRCSPISGHKSVSWYQQVLGQGPQFIFQYYEKEERGRGNFPDRFSARQFPNYSSELNVNALLLGDSALYLCASSFQGVLFFGSGTQLSVL.

The V and J genes are TRBV30 and TRBJ2-7; possibly TRBD1 for D (7 bases). Germline CDR1 and CDR2: GTSNPN and SVGIG (reference sequence). Trimming pared 8 bases from V and 1 base from J, leaving 18 bases between. CDR3 length: 14 amino acids. The CDR3 DNA reads as TGTGCCGCATATTTGGCAGGGGGGTCCTACGAGCAGTACTTC. Encoded protein: CAAYLAGGSYEQYF. Filled out from reference TRBV30 and TRBJ2-7, the complete variable domain reads SQTIHQWPATLVQPVGSPLSLECTVEGTSNPNLYWYRQAAGRGLQLLFYSVGIGQISSEVPQNLSASRPQDRQFILSSKKLLLSDSGFYLCAAYLAGGSYEQYFGPGTRLTVT.

This clone was observed once. This chain uses TRBV11-2 with TRBJ1-1; D perhaps matches TRBD1 (5 bases). Germline-derived CDR1 and CDR2 are SGHAT and FQNNGV. This CDR3 is built from 16 residues. The ends were cut back, 6 bases at V and 1 base at J, with 18 bases in the middle. The CDR3 DNA sequence: TGTGCCAGCAGATTATATTCCAGGGATGAGAACACTGAAGCTTTCTTT. Its translation is CASRLYSRDENTEAFF.

The chain uses TRBV7-2 and TRBJ1-1, with 7 bases lining up with TRBD1. V dropped 3 bases and J dropped 5; count of bases not matched to a gene: 3. The germline gives CDR1 SGHTA, CDR2 FQGNSA. The CDR3 consists of 13 residues. The CDR3 is CASSFRGRTEAFF. CDR3 bases: TGTGCCAGCAGCTTCAGGGGGAGGACTGAAGCTTTCTTT.

This clone was seen just once. The genes are TRBV4-1 and TRBJ2-5; no clear D gene. The CDR3 contains 13 residues. Trimming took 1 base from V and 5 from J, leaving 8 bases between them. CDR1 and CDR2 from the germline V gene are MGHRA and YSYEKL. In nucleotides, the CDR3 is TGCGCCAGCAGCCAAGGGGTTGCGGAGACCCAGTACTTC. It codes for CASSQGVAETQYF.

The J gene is TRBJ2-5, the V gene TRBV9; TRBD2 aligns across 8 bases. The CDR3 runs 16 residues. Per germline, CDR1 SGDLS and CDR2 YYNGEE. Trimming removed 0 bases from V and 5 bases from J; junction bases left unmatched: 9. The CDR3 is CASSVEGAGVLETQYF. CDR3 DNA: TGTGCCAGCAGCGTAGAGGGAGCGGGAGTTTTGGAGACCCAGTACTTC.

The genes are TRBV2 and TRBJ1-2, with D hard to call. Germline CDR1 and CDR2: SNHLY and FYNNEI. V was cut by 8 bases and J by 6 bases, with 25 bases left in between. The length of the CDR3 is 16 residues. CDR3 amino acids: CASAYSLGRERDGYTF. The CDR3 DNA is TGTGCCAGCGCTTATTCGCTAGGGAGGGAGAGAGATGGCTACACCTTC.

The CDR3 sequence: CASSWGLANEQFF. The CDR3 DNA sequence: TGTGCCAGCAGCTGGGGGCTAGCCAATGAGCAGTTCTTC. The rearrangement uses TRBV7-9 and TRBJ2-1, with a weak D call TRBD1 (6 bases). Germline V gene lookup returns CDR1 SEHNR and CDR2 FQNEAQ (reference sequence). V was cut by 4 bases and J by 6 bases, with 10 bases left in between. The length of the CDR3 is 13 residues.

The chain combines TRBV2 with TRBJ2-5; D not resolved. Between the trimmed V and J ends, which lost 4 bases and 0 bases, there was a span of 12 bases. Germline V gives CDR1 SNHLY, CDR2 FYNNEI. The CDR3 is 15 amino acids. CDR3 coding DNA: TGTGCCAGCAGTGGGGCAGAAGGCGACCAAGAGACCCAGTACTTC. This translates into CASSGAEGDQETQYF.

The chain recombines TRBV6-1 with TRBJ2-3; TRBD2 agrees at 7 bases. Looked up from germline, CDR1 is MNHNS and CDR2 is SASEGT. The CDR3 spans 16 residues. V lost 1 base and J lost 4; bases outside the gene matches: 8. CDR3 nucleotide sequence: TGTGCCAGCAGTGAAGAACTAGCGTATCGGGCAGATACGCAGTATTTT. It translates to CASSEELAYRADTQYF.

This rearrangement joins TRBV11-2 to TRBJ2-1, with 8 bases lining up with TRBD2. The CDR3 runs to 16 residues. J was trimmed by 3 bases and V by 3 bases; bases with no gene match: 7. Germline-derived CDR1 and CDR2 are SGHAT and FQNNGV. The CDR3 region has the DNA TGTGCCAGCAGCTTTAAGCGGGAGCTTAACTACAATGAGCAGTTCTTC. It yields the protein CASSFKRELNYNEQFF.

The genes are TRBV2 and TRBJ1-2; D gene ambiguous. CDR1 is SNHLY and CDR2 is FYNNEI in the germline V gene. Deletions cut 9 bases from V and 5 bases from J, with 28 bases between. This CDR3 has 17 amino acids. The CDR3 here is CARGPGSWRVPKYGYTF. CDR3 DNA sequence: TGTGCCAGGGGCCCAGGATCTTGGAGGGTCCCCAAGTATGGCTACACCTTC.

The chain uses TRBV25-1 and TRBJ2-7, with TRBD2 identical over 7 bases. Germline trimming cut 8 bases from V and 0 bases from J; bases unmatched to any gene: 4. The CDR3 is made up of 13 amino acids. Germline CDR1 MGHDK, CDR2 SYGVNS. CDR3 sequence: CASSGLPSYEQYF. CDR3 sequence (DNA): TGTGCCAGCTCGGGACTACCCTCCTACGAGCAGTACTTC.

The chain combines TRBV19 with TRBJ2-7; D tentatively fits TRBD1 or TRBD2 (5 bases each). Germline CDR1 is LNHDA and CDR2 is SQIVND (reference sequence). The CDR3 spans 15 residues. V gave up 2 bases and J gave up 0 bases, with 11 bases separating them. The CDR3, as DNA: TGTGCCAGTAGTATACTTCCAGGGAGCTCCTACGAGCAGTACTTC. It is translated as CASSILPGSSYEQYF.